These 20 T cell receptor beta chains were all obtained from the same sample, sequenced in a study of cytomegalovirus exposure and HLA in healthy donors. Vbeta (60) and Jbeta (13) primers were used in the PCR. TCRdb's copy holds only in-frame clones and misses some; the assay was immunoSEQ multiplex PCR. The sample carries around 200,000 clones, around 64% recorded once. The specimen sequenced was PBMCs. The receptors shown here come from a man in his forties in good health and CMV-seropositive.

This chain connects TRBV9 to TRBJ2-3, with TRBD2 matching 9 bases. The CDR3 extends over 16 amino acids. The V and J ends lost 4 bases and 1 base, in that order; junction bases with no gene match: 7. Germline V gene sequence: CDR1 SGDLS, CDR2 YYNGEE. The CDR3 bases are TGTGCCAGCAGCCTCACTTTAGCGGGGGGCACAGATACGCAGTATTTT. Translation: CASSLTLAGGTDTQYF.

This chain joins TRBV23-1 and TRBJ2-1; the D is unclear. TRBV23-1 is an ORF; its function is uncertain. This CDR3 has 10 amino acids. Trimming left V 5 bases short and J 9 bases short, with 5 bases between. CDR3 nucleotides: TGCGCCAGCAGTATCGGTGAGCAGTTCTTC. Translated: CASSIGEQFF.

The rearrangement uses TRBV27 and TRBJ1-5; D ambiguous. The V gene's germline CDR1 is MNHEY and CDR2 SMNVEV (reference sequence). Trimming stripped 2 bases from V and 11 bases from J, with 16 bases between. CDR3 size: 14 residues. CDR3 amino acids: CASSLDGELEAQHF. For the CDR3, the DNA is TGTGCCAGCAGTTTAGACGGAGAACTGGAGGCCCAGCATTTT.

Comment on this clone: The junction does not match germline at one end; this may be a read error. The DNA of the CDR3 is TGTTCCAGCAGCCCACGGACAGGGGAAATCGGAAACACCATATATTTT. As protein: CSSSPRTGEIGNTIYF. The V gene is TRBV7-9, the J gene TRBJ1-3, with TRBD1 matching over 9 bases. This CDR3 region has 16 residues. The V gene's germline CDR1 is SEHNR and CDR2 FQNEAQ (reference sequence).

The chain has TRBV5-1 and TRBJ1-2, with 12 bases aligning to TRBD1. The V gene's germline CDR1 is SGHRS and CDR2 YFSETQ. V lost 0 bases, J lost 4 bases, and 4 bases stayed unmatched. This CDR3 is built from 16 residues. Here the CDR3 reads CASSLEGTGGFYGYTF. CDR3 DNA sequence: TGCGCCAGCAGCTTGGAGGGGACAGGGGGCTTCTATGGCTACACCTTC.

V is TRBV10-3 and J is TRBJ1-2, with D possibly matching TRBD1 (5 bases). CDR3 size: 14 residues. Germline CDR1 reads ENHRY; CDR2 reads SYGVKD. Trimming stripped 7 bases from V and 6 bases from J, with 18 bases between. In DNA, the CDR3 is TGTGCCATCACCGACTCCGCAGGGCGGCATGGCTACACCTTC. It encodes CAITDSAGRHGYTF.

A remark on this clone: The identical CDR3 is also encoded by other nucleotide sequences in the sample. This chain uses TRBV5-1 with TRBJ2-5; TRBD1 agrees at 8 bases. The V segment lost 2 bases and the J segment 5 bases; nucleotides outside the gene matches: 5. Germline values: CDR1 SGHRS, CDR2 YFSETQ. The CDR3 consists of 14 residues. In DNA, the CDR3 is TGCGCCAGCAGCTTAGGACAGGGTAGGGAGACCCAGTACTTC. Translating it yields CASSLGQGRETQYF.

The chain is built from TRBV6-5 and TRBJ1-1; TRBD1 is a possible D gene (5 bases). Trimming removed 4 bases from V and 6 bases from J, with 18 bases in between. CDR1 and CDR2 (germline): MNHEY, SVGAGI. The CDR3 runs 15 residues. CDR3 loop: CASSFETDSGAEAFF. The DNA of the CDR3 is TGTGCCAGCAGTTTTGAGACAGATTCGGGCGCTGAAGCTTTCTTT.

The chain has TRBV27 and TRBJ1-6; maybe TRBD1 (5 bases). From germline, CDR1 is MNHEY and CDR2 SMNVEV (reference sequence). The CDR3 runs to 15 residues. Trimming took off 6 bases at V and 7 bases at J, with 16 bases between the two ends. This chain's CDR3 is CASSLGKGLNSPLHF. As DNA, the CDR3 is TGTGCCAGCAGCTTGGGTAAGGGGCTAAATTCACCCCTCCACTTT.

This clone appeared a single time. The chain carries TRBV7-8 and TRBJ1-4; D may be TRBD1 (5 bases). This CDR3 comprises 15 residues. V lost 5 bases and J lost 4, with 14 bases in between. Germline CDR1 reads SGHVS; CDR2 reads FQNEAQ. The CDR3 nucleotides read TGTGCCAGCAGCGCGACAGTGAACAGTAATGAAAAACTGTTTTTT. It specifies CASSATVNSNEKLFF. The full variable domain, with the rest looked up from reference TRBV7-8 and TRBJ1-4, is GAGVSQSPRYKVAKRGQDVALRCDPISGHVSLFWYQQALGQGPEFLTYFQNEAQLDKSGLPSDRFFAERPEGSVSTLKIQRTQQEDSAVYLCASSATVNSNEKLFFGSGTQLSVL.

The V and J genes are TRBV7-2 and TRBJ1-1, with a weak D call TRBD1 (5 bases). The germline V and J ends were trimmed by 1 base and 4 bases, with 10 bases remaining between them. Per germline, CDR1 SGHTA and CDR2 FQGNSA. The CDR3 contains 14 residues. The chain's CDR3 is CASSLEAQGTEAFF. The DNA of the CDR3 is TGTGCCAGCAGCTTAGAGGCGCAGGGCACTGAAGCTTTCTTT.

The chain employs TRBV5-6 and TRBJ1-2, with TRBD1 matching 10 bases. Per germline, CDR1 SGHDT and CDR2 YYEEEE. V shed 4 bases, J shed 6 bases, and the junction held 9 bases outside the gene matches. The CDR3 totals 15 residues. CDR3 DNA sequence: TGTGCCAGCAGCCCCGTGGGGACAGGGGAAAATGGCTACACCTTC. It is translated as CASSPVGTGENGYTF.

The chain has TRBV7-6 and TRBJ1-1; D uncertain. The CDR3 is 16 amino acids. Germline CDR1 and CDR2: SGHVS and FNYEAQ. Trimming pared 2 bases from V and 0 bases from J, leaving 13 bases between. The CDR3 loop is CASSLTVAGMNTEAFF. In DNA, the CDR3 is TGTGCCAGCAGCTTAACTGTCGCAGGAATGAACACTGAAGCTTTCTTT.

The V call is TRBV19, the J call TRBJ1-6; the match to TRBD1 covers 7 bases. V shed 7 bases and J 6 bases; nucleotides not matched to a gene: 6. The CDR3 contains 14 residues. Looked up from germline, CDR1 is LNHDA and CDR2 is SQIVND (reference sequence). DNA of the CDR3: TGTGCCAGTACCCCGACAGGGTTTAATTCACCCCTCCACTTT. It encodes CASTPTGFNSPLHF.

This clone showed up just once. The chain combines TRBV6-1 with TRBJ1-6; 8 bases are shared with TRBD1. The CDR3 spans 18 residues. Germline lookup yields CDR1 MNHNS and CDR2 SASEGT. V lost 4 bases, J lost 7 bases, and 15 bases stayed unmatched. DNA of the CDR3: TGTGCCAGCAGTGCAACGACAGGGGTCCAACTCCGAAATTCACCCCTCCACTTT. Protein sequence: CASSATTGVQLRNSPLHF.

The J gene is TRBJ1-1, the V gene TRBV7-9, with a possible D match to TRBD1 (5 bases). V lost 4 bases and J lost 7, with 22 bases in between. The germline V gene encodes CDR1 SEHNR and CDR2 FQNEAQ (reference sequence). The CDR3 extends over 16 amino acids. The CDR3 loop is CASSSYRPGTGDEAFF. In DNA form, the CDR3 reads TGTGCCAGCAGCTCTTATAGGCCCGGGACGGGAGATGAAGCTTTCTTT.

The chain links TRBV7-2 to TRBJ1-5, with 7 bases lining up with TRBD1. CDR1 and CDR2 from the germline V gene are SGHTA and FQGNSA. The junction had 3 bases not matched to a gene; V was cut back by 0 bases and J by 4 bases. The CDR3 length is 15 residues. The CDR3 region is CASSLAGTVNQPQHF. The DNA of the CDR3 is TGTGCCAGCAGCTTAGCTGGGACAGTAAATCAGCCCCAGCATTTT. Drawing the rest from reference TRBV7-2 and TRBJ1-5, the complete variable domain is GAGVSQSPSNKVTEKGKDVELRCDPISGHTALYWYRQSLGQGLEFLIYFQGNSAPDKSGLPSDRFSAERTGGSVSTLTIQRTQQEDSAVYLCASSLAGTVNQPQHFGDGTRLSIL.

The chain has TRBV5-6 and TRBJ2-5; no clear D. The J call may be incorrect, as the DNA end agrees better with TRBJ2-7. The CDR3 covers 13 residues. Germline-derived CDR1 and CDR2 are SGHDT and YYEEEE. The CDR3 nucleotides are TGTGCCAGCAGCTTTGCCTCTACGTACGAGCAGTACTTC. Its protein product is CASSFASTYEQYF.

As to this clone: Its ends do not fully match the called genes, so a read error is possible. The J gene is TRBJ2-1, the V gene TRBV7-6; 12 bases are a match to TRBD2. The CDR3 covers 15 residues. From germline, CDR1 is SGHVS and CDR2 FNYEAQ. The CDR3: CASSLELAGGREQFF. The CDR3 nucleotides read TGTGCCAGCAGCTTAGAGCTAGCGGGGGGGCGTGAGCAATTCTTC.

The J gene is TRBJ1-4, the V gene TRBV19; D gene unclear. The CDR3 covers 13 residues. Trimming pared 3 bases from V and 8 bases from J, leaving 10 bases between. Germline CDR1 is LNHDA and CDR2 is SQIVND (reference sequence). The CDR3 loop is CASSMVRREKLFF. CDR3 coding DNA: TGTGCCAGTAGTATGGTCAGGAGGGAAAAACTGTTTTTT.